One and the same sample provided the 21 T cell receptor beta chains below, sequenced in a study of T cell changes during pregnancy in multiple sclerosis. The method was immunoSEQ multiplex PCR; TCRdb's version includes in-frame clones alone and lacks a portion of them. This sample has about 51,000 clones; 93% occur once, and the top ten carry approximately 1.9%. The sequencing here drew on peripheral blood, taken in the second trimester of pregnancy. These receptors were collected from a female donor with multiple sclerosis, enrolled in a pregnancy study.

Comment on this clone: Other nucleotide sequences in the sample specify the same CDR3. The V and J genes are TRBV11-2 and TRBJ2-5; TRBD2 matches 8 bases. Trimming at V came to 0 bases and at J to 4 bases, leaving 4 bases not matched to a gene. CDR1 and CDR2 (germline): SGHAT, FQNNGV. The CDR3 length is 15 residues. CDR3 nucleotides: TGTGCCAGCAGCTTAGACGGGAGGGCCTTAGAGACCCAGTACTTC. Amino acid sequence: CASSLDGRALETQYF.

The DNA of the CDR3 is TGTGCCAGCTCACCACCTCGGAGACAGGGGTCGGGTGGGGCCAACGTCCTGACTTTC. Translation gives CASSPPRRQGSGGANVLTF. The genes are TRBV18 and TRBJ2-6; 8 positions match TRBD1. The germline gives CDR1 KGHSH, CDR2 LQKENI. V gave up 0 bases and J gave up 3 bases; unmatched junction bases: 10. The CDR3 covers 19 residues.

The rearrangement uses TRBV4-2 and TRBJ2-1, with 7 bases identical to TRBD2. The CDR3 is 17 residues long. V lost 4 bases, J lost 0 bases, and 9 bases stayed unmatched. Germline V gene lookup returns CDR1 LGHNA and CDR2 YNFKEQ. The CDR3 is CASSPRSIAGSYNEQFF. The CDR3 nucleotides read TGTGCCAGCAGCCCGCGATCCATAGCGGGCTCCTACAATGAGCAGTTCTTC.

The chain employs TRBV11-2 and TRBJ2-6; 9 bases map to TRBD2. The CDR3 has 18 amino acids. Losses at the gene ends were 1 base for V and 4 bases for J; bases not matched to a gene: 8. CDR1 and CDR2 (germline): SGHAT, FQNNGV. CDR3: CASSLVVSGSTGANVLTF. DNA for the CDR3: TGTGCCAGCAGCTTAGTGGTTAGCGGGAGCACCGGGGCCAACGTCCTGACTTTC. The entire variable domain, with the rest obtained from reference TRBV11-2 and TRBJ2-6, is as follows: EAGVAQSPRYKIIEKRQSVAFWCNPISGHATLYWYQQILGQGPKLLIQFQNNGVVDDSQLPKDRFSAERLKGVDSTLKIQPAKLEDSAVYLCASSLVVSGSTGANVLTFGAGSRLTVL.

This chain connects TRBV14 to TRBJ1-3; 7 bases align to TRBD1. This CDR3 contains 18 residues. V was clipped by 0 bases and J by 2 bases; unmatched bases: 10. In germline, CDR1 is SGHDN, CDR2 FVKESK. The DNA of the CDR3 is TGTGCCAGCAGCCAAGATTGGGTACAGGGGTGGACTGGAAACACCATATATTTT. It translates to CASSQDWVQGWTGNTIYF. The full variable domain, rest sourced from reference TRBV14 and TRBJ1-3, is EAGVTQFPSHSVIEKGQTVTLRCDPISGHDNLYWYRRVMGKEIKFLLHFVKESKQDESGMPNNRFLAERTGGTYSTLKVQPAELEDSGVYFCASSQDWVQGWTGNTIYFGEGSWLTVV.

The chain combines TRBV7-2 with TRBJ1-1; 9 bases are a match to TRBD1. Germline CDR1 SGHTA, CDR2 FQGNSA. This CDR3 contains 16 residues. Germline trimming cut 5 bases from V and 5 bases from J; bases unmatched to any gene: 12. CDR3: CASSVGTGPLRTEAFF. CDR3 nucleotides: TGTGCCAGCAGCGTCGGGACAGGGCCCCTTAGGACTGAAGCTTTCTTT.

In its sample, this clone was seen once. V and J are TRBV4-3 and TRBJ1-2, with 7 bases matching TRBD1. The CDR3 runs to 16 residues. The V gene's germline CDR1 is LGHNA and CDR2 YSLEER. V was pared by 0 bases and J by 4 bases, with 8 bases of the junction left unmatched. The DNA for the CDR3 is TGCGCCAGCAGCCAAGATGGATCAGCAGGGGGCTATGGCTACACCTTC. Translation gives CASSQDGSAGGYGYTF.

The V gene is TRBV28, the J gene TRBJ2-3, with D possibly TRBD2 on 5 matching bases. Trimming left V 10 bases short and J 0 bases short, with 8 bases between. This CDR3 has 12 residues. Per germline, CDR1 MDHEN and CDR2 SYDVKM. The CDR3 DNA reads TGTGCCACCACGGGAAGCACAGATACGCAGTATTTT. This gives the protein CATTGSTDTQYF.

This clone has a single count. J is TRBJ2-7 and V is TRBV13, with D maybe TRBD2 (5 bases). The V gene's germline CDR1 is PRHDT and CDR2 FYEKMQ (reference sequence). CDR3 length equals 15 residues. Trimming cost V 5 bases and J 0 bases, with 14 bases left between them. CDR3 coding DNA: TGTGCCAGCAGCGAAATAGCGAATAGCTCCTACGAGCAGTACTTC. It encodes CASSEIANSSYEQYF.

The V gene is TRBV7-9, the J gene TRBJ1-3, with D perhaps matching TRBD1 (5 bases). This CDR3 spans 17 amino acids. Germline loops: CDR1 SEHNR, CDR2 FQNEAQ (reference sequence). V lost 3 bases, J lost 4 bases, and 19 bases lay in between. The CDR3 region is CASSLGRRPQKGNTIYF. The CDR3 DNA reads TGTGCCAGCAGCTTGGGGCGAAGGCCACAAAAAGGAAACACCATATATTTT.

CDR3 nucleotide sequence: TGTGCCAGCAGTGAAGCGCTTCGGGGGTATGCAACTAATGAAAAACTGTTTTTT. It encodes CASSEALRGYATNEKLFF. J is TRBJ1-4 and V is TRBV2; a possible D gene is TRBD1 (5 bases). The V gene lost 0 bases and the J gene lost 0 bases, with 14 bases spanning the gap. The CDR3 consists of 18 residues. CDR1 is SNHLY and CDR2 is FYNNEI in the germline V gene.

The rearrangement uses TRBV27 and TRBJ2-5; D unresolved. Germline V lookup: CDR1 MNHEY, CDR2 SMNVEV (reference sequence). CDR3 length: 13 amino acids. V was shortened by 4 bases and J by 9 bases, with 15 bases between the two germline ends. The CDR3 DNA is TGTGCCAGCAGTTCGCATTTGAGGATGGCCCAGTACTTC. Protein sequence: CASSSHLRMAQYF.

The CDR3, as DNA: TGTGCCAGTAGTATCCTACCAGGACAGGCCTACGAGCAGTACTTC. This gives the protein CASSILPGQAYEQYF. J is TRBJ2-7 and V is TRBV19, with 7 bases aligning to TRBD1. Germline lookup yields CDR1 LNHDA and CDR2 SQIVND (reference sequence). Trimming at V came to 3 bases and at J to 2 bases, leaving 7 bases not matched to a gene. This CDR3 has 15 amino acids.

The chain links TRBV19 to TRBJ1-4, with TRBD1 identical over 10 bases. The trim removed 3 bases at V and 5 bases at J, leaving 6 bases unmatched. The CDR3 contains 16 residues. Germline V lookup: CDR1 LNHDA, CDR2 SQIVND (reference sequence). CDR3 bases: TGTGCCAGTAGTATCAGTAGGGGACAGGGGAATGAAAAACTGTTTTTT. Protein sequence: CASSISRGQGNEKLFF.

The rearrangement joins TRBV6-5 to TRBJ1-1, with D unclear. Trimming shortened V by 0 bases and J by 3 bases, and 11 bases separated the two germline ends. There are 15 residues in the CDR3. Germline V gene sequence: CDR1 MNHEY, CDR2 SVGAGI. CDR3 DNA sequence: TGTGCCAGCAGTTACTCATCGGGGAGGGACACTGAAGCTTTCTTT. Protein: CASSYSSGRDTEAFF.

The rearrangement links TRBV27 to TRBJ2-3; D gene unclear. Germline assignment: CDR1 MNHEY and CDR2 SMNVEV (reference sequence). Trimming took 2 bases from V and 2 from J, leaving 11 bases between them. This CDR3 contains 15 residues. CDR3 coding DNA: TGTGCCAGCAGTTTAAGACTGCTGAACACAGATACGCAGTATTTT. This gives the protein CASSLRLLNTDTQYF.

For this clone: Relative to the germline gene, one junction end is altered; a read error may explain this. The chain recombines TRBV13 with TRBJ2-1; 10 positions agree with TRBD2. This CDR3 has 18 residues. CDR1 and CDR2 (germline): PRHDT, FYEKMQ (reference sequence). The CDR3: CASSLEGLAGAANNEQFF. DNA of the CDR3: TGTGCCAGCAGTTTAGAGGGCCTAGCGGGAGCCGCGAACAATGAGCAGTTCTTC.

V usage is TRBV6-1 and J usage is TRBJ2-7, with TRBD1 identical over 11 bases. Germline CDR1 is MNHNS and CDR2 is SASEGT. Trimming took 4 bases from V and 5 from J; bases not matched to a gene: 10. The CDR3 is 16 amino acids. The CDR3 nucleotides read TGTGCCAGCAGTGCCTCAACCGGGACAGGGGGAAACGAGCAGTACTTC. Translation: CASSASTGTGGNEQYF.

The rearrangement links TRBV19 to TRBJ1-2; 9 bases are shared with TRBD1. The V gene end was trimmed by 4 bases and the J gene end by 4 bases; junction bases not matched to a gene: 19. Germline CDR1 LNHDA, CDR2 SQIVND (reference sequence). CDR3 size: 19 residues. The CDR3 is CASSTAQWTGAAEIYGYTF. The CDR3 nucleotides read TGTGCCAGTAGTACTGCACAATGGACAGGGGCCGCCGAAATCTATGGCTACACCTTC.

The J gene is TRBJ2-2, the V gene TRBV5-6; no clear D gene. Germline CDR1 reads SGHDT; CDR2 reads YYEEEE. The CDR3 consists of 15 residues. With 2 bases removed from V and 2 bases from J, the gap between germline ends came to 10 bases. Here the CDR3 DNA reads TGTGCCAGCAGCTTTCAGGTGGGCAACACCGGGGAGCTGTTTTTT. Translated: CASSFQVGNTGELFF. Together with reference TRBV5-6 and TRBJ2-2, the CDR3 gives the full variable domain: DAGVTQSPTHLIKTRGQQVTLRCSPKSGHDTVSWYQQALGQGPQFIFQYYEEEERQRGNFPDRFSGHQFPNYSSELNVNALLLGDSALYLCASSFQVGNTGELFFGEGSRLTVL.

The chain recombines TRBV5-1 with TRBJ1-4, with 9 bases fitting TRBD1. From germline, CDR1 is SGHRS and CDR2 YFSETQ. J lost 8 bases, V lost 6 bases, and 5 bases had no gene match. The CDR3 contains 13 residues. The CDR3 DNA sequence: TGCGCCAGCAAGAACAGGGGGCAGGAAAAACTGTTTTTT. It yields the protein CASKNRGQEKLFF.